This passage covers 5 T cell receptor beta chains from one sample sequenced in a study of T cells in Graves' hyperthyroidism and ophthalmopathy. RNA transcripts served as the template for amplifying TCR beta CDR3 regions. TCR CDR3 regions were first amplified by RT-PCR with HTBI primers. MiXCR, run by TCRdb on the multiplex PCR reads, gives a single entry per CDR3 protein. This table holds more than 350,000 distinct CDR3 sequences, over 12% found once. The sample consisted of blood. These receptors were taken from a woman aged 55-70 years with Graves' ophthalmopathy.

This chain joins TRBV6-1 and TRBJ2-7; TRBD1 or TRBD2 may be the D gene (5 bases each). Germline loops: CDR1 MNHNS, CDR2 SASEGT. CDR3 length equals 14 residues. Trimming pared 6 bases from V and 0 bases from J, leaving 12 bases between. CDR3 sequence reads: CASRNPGSSYEQYF. CDR3 bases: TGTGCCAGCAGGAATCCAGGGAGCTCCTACGAGCAGTACTTC.

This clonotype occurred many times. V is TRBV2 and J is TRBJ1-5; 9 nucleotides line up with TRBD1. The CDR3 extends over 16 amino acids. J gave up 2 bases and V 7 bases, and 9 bases lay outside the gene matches. Germline-derived CDR1 and CDR2 are SNHLY and FYNNEI. This CDR3 is CASTKTRTGGNQPQHF. The CDR3 DNA sequence: TGTGCCAGCACTAAAACCCGGACAGGGGGCAATCAGCCCCAGCATTTT. The full variable domain, in which reference TRBV2 and TRBJ1-5 provide the parts outside the CDR3, is EPEVTQTPSHQVTQMGQEVILRCVPISNHLYFYWYRQILGQKVEFLVSFYNNEISEKSEIFDDQFSVERPDGSNFTLKIRSTKLEDSAMYFCASTKTRTGGNQPQHFGDGTRLSIL.

This clonotype occurred many times. V and J are TRBV28 and TRBJ2-7; D might be TRBD1 (5 bases). Looked up from germline, CDR1 is MDHEN and CDR2 is SYDVKM. The CDR3 is 16 residues long. The ends were cut back, 3 bases at V and 0 bases at J, with 15 bases in the middle. As DNA, the CDR3 is TGTGCCAGCAGTTTCGTCAGGGAAGTCGGCTCCTACGAGCAGTACTTC. Translation gives CASSFVREVGSYEQYF.

Ten or more counts support this clonotype. The rearrangement joins TRBV7-3 to TRBJ2-3; 9 nucleotides agree with TRBD2. The CDR3 has 15 amino acids. Germline CDR1 reads SGHTA; CDR2 reads FQGTGA. V gave up 5 bases and J gave up 4 bases; unmatched junction bases: 7. CDR3 DNA sequence: TGTGCCAGCAGCCTTTTAGCGGGAGACGCAGATACGCAGTATTTT. Residues: CASSLLAGDADTQYF. The full variable domain, its missing parts supplied by reference TRBV7-3 and TRBJ2-3, is GAGVSQTPSNKVTEKGKYVELRCDPISGHTALYWYRQSLGQGPEFLIYFQGTGAADDSGLPNDRFFAVRPEGSVSTLKIQRTERGDSAVYLCASSLLAGDADTQYFGPGTRLTVL.

In its sample, this clonotype was seen many times. This sequence joins TRBV30 and TRBJ2-2, with D possibly TRBD1 on 5 matching bases. CDR3 length equals 14 residues. V lost 4 bases, J lost 2 bases, and 11 bases lay in between. Germline CDR1 GTSNPN, CDR2 SVGIG (reference sequence). The CDR3 sequence: CAWTRQLNTGELFF. Written as DNA, the CDR3 is TGTGCCTGGACGAGACAGCTTAACACCGGGGAGCTGTTTTTT.